What follows are 5 T cell receptor beta chains derived from one specimen sequenced in a study of T cells in Graves' hyperthyroidism and ophthalmopathy. Authors of the study amplified TCR beta CDR3 regions from RNA transcripts. The HTBI primer set was used in a first-round RT-PCR of the TCR CDR3. TCRdb redid the calling of the multiplex PCR reads with MiXCR, one entry per CDR3 protein. The sample gives roughly 600,000 distinct CDR3 sequences, around 13% of which show up once; roughly an eighth is in the top ten. The sample was blood. These receptors all stem from a woman between 50 and 59 years old with Graves' ophthalmopathy.

This clonotype was recorded only once. A read error may explain this, as a much larger clone is one base away. This chain connects TRBV7-2 to TRBJ2-1, with 8 positions matching TRBD2. The germline gives CDR1 SGHTA, CDR2 FQGNSA. The CDR3 consists of 13 residues. CDR3 nucleotide sequence: TGTGCCAGCAGCCTAGCGGGTCCTACGGAGCAGTTCTTC. As protein: CASSLAGPTEQFF.

Worth noting for this clonotype: Possible read error: a much larger clone is one base away. CDR3 residues: CAISESGRGSDTRYF. CDR3 nucleotide sequence: TGTGCCATCAGTGAGTCCGGCAGGGGCTCAGATACGCGGTATTTT. The V gene is TRBV12-3 or TRBV12-4, the J gene TRBJ2-3, with D perhaps matching TRBD1 (6 bases). The CDR3 is made up of 15 amino acids.

This clonotype came up many times. The rearrangement joins TRBV15 to TRBJ2-1, with D perhaps matching TRBD1 (5 bases). V lost 0 bases and J lost 0, with 9 bases in between. Looked up from germline, CDR1 is LNHNV and CDR2 is YYDKDF (reference sequence). The CDR3 spans 16 residues. The CDR3, as DNA: TGTGCCACCAGCAGAGATCGACAGAGCTCCTACAATGAGCAGTTCTTC. It encodes CATSRDRQSSYNEQFF.

V is TRBV28 and J is TRBJ2-7; D may be TRBD2 (5 bases). Trimming stripped 6 bases from V and 6 bases from J, with 15 bases between. The CDR3 length is 13 residues. Germline V gives CDR1 MDHEN, CDR2 SYDVKM. The CDR3 loop reads CASSPGGRVEQYF. In nucleotides, the CDR3 is TGTGCCAGCAGCCCCGGAGGCAGAGTCGAGCAGTACTTC. The variable domain in full, completed from reference TRBV28 and TRBJ2-7, reads DVKVTQSSRYLVKRTGEKVFLECVQDMDHENMFWYRQDPGLGLRLIYFSYDVKMKEKGDIPEGYSVSREKKERFSLILESASTNQTSMYLCASSPGGRVEQYFGPGTRLTVT.

In this sample, this clonotype turned up many times. The gene calls are TRBV30 and TRBJ2-5; D perhaps matches TRBD2 (5 bases). There are 11 residues in the CDR3. Germline CDR1 reads GTSNPN; CDR2 reads SVGIG (reference sequence). V was clipped by 3 bases and J by 6 bases, with 8 bases between them. CDR3 region: CAWSGGKTQYF. CDR3 sequence (DNA): TGTGCCTGGAGCGGAGGCAAGACCCAGTACTTC.